A selection of T cell receptor beta chains follows, all from one sample in a study of T cells in Graves' hyperthyroidism and ophthalmopathy. TCRdb itself ran the multiplex PCR reads through MiXCR, one entry per CDR3 protein. The table lists about 770,000 distinct CDR3 sequences, about 19% of them singletons. The sequenced sample consisted of blood. The receptors stem from a woman aged 45-60 years with Graves' hyperthyroidism that later progressed to Graves' ophthalmopathy. The CDR3 runs from the conserved cysteine through the conserved F or W. Fields, in order: D gene, V gene, clone size, J gene, CDR3 DNA, CDR3 protein. D genes are given only for firm matches. Only part of the rows carry a size: once, few, many, or a class if the clone is expanded.

d_gene: TRBD1
v_gene: TRBV20-1
abundance: -
j_gene: TRBJ1-4
CDR3nt: TGCAGTGCTAGAGAATCTACAGGGGCCGCCTGGACGGTGTTTTTT
CDR3aa: CSARESTGAAWTVFF

d_gene: -
v_gene: TRBV7-3
abundance: -
j_gene: TRBJ2-3
CDR3nt: TGTGCCAGCAGCCCCTCACGGGTGTCAGATACGCAGTATTTT
CDR3aa: CASSPSRVSDTQYF

d_gene: -
v_gene: TRBV12-3/TRBV12-4
abundance: many
j_gene: TRBJ2-7
CDR3nt: TGTGCCAGCAGGCAAGGAGGCGCCTACGAGCAGTACTTC
CDR3aa: CASRQGGAYEQYF

d_gene: -
v_gene: TRBV11-2
abundance: many
j_gene: TRBJ1-2
CDR3nt: TGTGCCAGCAGCTCAGACAAGTATGGCTACACCTTC
CDR3aa: CASSSDKYGYTF

d_gene: -
v_gene: TRBV10-3
abundance: -
j_gene: TRBJ2-2
CDR3nt: TGTGCCATCAGCCGAGGGACTGACACCGGGGAGCTGTTTTTT
CDR3aa: CAISRGTDTGELFF

d_gene: -
v_gene: TRBV27
abundance: -
j_gene: TRBJ1-1
CDR3nt: TGTGCCAGTCGACAGAGAATAAACACTGAAGCTTTCTTT
CDR3aa: CASRQRINTEAFF

d_gene: -
v_gene: TRBV11-2
abundance: many
j_gene: TRBJ1-5
CDR3nt: TGTGCCAGCAGCTTAGGCACAGGGAGTAGCAATCAGCCCCAGCATTTT
CDR3aa: CASSLGTGSSNQPQHF

d_gene: -
v_gene: TRBV6-2/TRBV6-3
abundance: -
j_gene: TRBJ2-2
CDR3nt: TGTGCCAGCAGGCAAGGGGGGGGGAACACCGGGGAGCTGTTTTTT
CDR3aa: CASRQGGGNTGELFF

d_gene: TRBD2
v_gene: TRBV5-1
abundance: -
j_gene: TRBJ2-2
CDR3nt: TGCGCCAGCAGCGAGCGCCTAGCGGGGAACACCGGGGAGCTGTTTTTT
CDR3aa: CASSERLAGNTGELFF

d_gene: TRBD1
v_gene: TRBV12-3/TRBV12-4
abundance: few
j_gene: TRBJ2-1
CDR3nt: TGTGCCAGCAGTTTATTGCCAAGAGACAGGGGGAATGAGCAGTTCTTC
CDR3aa: CASSLLPRDRGNEQFF

d_gene: TRBD1
v_gene: TRBV5-1
abundance: many
j_gene: TRBJ1-4
CDR3nt: TGTGCCAGCTCACTGGGGACAGGTGATGAAAAACTGTTTTTT
CDR3aa: CASSLGTGDEKLFF

d_gene: -
v_gene: TRBV4-1
abundance: -
j_gene: TRBJ2-2
CDR3nt: TGCGCCAGCAGCCAAGAGACGGGGATGAACACCGGGGAGCTGTTTTTT
CDR3aa: CASSQETGMNTGELFF

d_gene: -
v_gene: TRBV27
abundance: few
j_gene: TRBJ1-5
CDR3nt: TGTGCCAGCAGTTCCGGGGCGCATCAGCCCCAGCATTTT
CDR3aa: CASSSGAHQPQHF

d_gene: TRBD1
v_gene: TRBV2
abundance: few
j_gene: TRBJ1-5
CDR3nt: TGTGCCAGCAGGGGGACAGGAAGGGGACAGCCCCAGCATTTT
CDR3aa: CASRGTGRGQPQHF

d_gene: -
v_gene: TRBV4-1
abundance: -
j_gene: TRBJ2-3
CDR3nt: TGCGCCAGCAGCCAAGAATACAATCCTAGGGCAGATACGCAGTATTTT
CDR3aa: CASSQEYNPRADTQYF

d_gene: -
v_gene: TRBV7-9
abundance: many
j_gene: TRBJ2-3
CDR3nt: TGTGCCAGCAGCATCGTCAGCGGGAGCACAGATACGCAGTATTTT
CDR3aa: CASSIVSGSTDTQYF

d_gene: -
v_gene: TRBV9
abundance: -
j_gene: TRBJ1-5
CDR3nt: TGTGCCAGCGGCCTGGGTGCGAGGCCCCAGCATTTT
CDR3aa: CASGLGARPQHF

d_gene: -
v_gene: TRBV27
abundance: few
j_gene: TRBJ1-5
CDR3nt: TGTGCCAGCAGTTTATTGGGTAGGGATCAGCCCCAGCATTTT
CDR3aa: CASSLLGRDQPQHF

d_gene: -
v_gene: TRBV20-1
abundance: -
j_gene: TRBJ1-2
CDR3nt: TGCAGTGCTAGAGGAAGTGGGGGTGGCTACACCTTC
CDR3aa: CSARGSGGGYTF

d_gene: -
v_gene: TRBV28
abundance: many
j_gene: TRBJ2-7
CDR3nt: TGTGCCAGCAGTTCCCCGAGAGGCAGCTCCTACGAGCAGTACTTC
CDR3aa: CASSSPRGSSYEQYF

d_gene: -
v_gene: TRBV27
abundance: many
j_gene: TRBJ2-1
CDR3nt: TGTGCCAGCAGTTTATCGGGTACCAATGAGCAGTTCTTC
CDR3aa: CASSLSGTNEQFF

d_gene: -
v_gene: TRBV20-1
abundance: -
j_gene: TRBJ1-5
CDR3nt: TGCAGTGCTAGGGTAGGCGGGGGCAATCAGCCCCAGCATTTT
CDR3aa: CSARVGGGNQPQHF

d_gene: -
v_gene: TRBV6-2/TRBV6-3
abundance: -
j_gene: TRBJ2-1
CDR3nt: TGTGCCAGCAGTTACTCGCGTGAGATCGATGAGCAGTTCTTC
CDR3aa: CASSYSREIDEQFF

d_gene: -
v_gene: TRBV10-1
abundance: many
j_gene: TRBJ2-5
CDR3nt: TGCGCCAGCAGTGAGCGGGGACGGACGGAGACCCAGTACTTC
CDR3aa: CASSERGRTETQYF

d_gene: -
v_gene: TRBV11-2
abundance: few
j_gene: TRBJ2-7
CDR3nt: TGTGCCAGCAGCATGCACAGCAGCTCCTACGAGCAGTACTTC
CDR3aa: CASSMHSSSYEQYF

d_gene: TRBD1
v_gene: TRBV7-2
abundance: many
j_gene: TRBJ1-2
CDR3nt: TGTGCCAGCAGCACGGGACAGGGGGTAGTTGGCTACACCTTC
CDR3aa: CASSTGQGVVGYTF

d_gene: -
v_gene: TRBV7-2
abundance: -
j_gene: TRBJ1-2
CDR3nt: TGTGCCAGCAGCGCCGCAAGGGTCGGCTACACCTTC
CDR3aa: CASSAARVGYTF

d_gene: -
v_gene: TRBV4-1
abundance: -
j_gene: TRBJ1-1
CDR3nt: TGCGCCAGCAGCGTCAGGGATTGGGACACTGAAGCTTTCTTT
CDR3aa: CASSVRDWDTEAFF

d_gene: TRBD1
v_gene: TRBV11-2
abundance: many
j_gene: TRBJ2-5
CDR3nt: TGTGCCAGCAGCTTAACCCCGGTGCGGACAGGGAAAGAGACCCAGTACTTC
CDR3aa: CASSLTPVRTGKETQYF

d_gene: -
v_gene: TRBV4-1
abundance: few
j_gene: TRBJ2-1
CDR3nt: TGCGCCAGCAGCAGAGGTGCGAGGCGTGAGCAGTTCTTC
CDR3aa: CASSRGARREQFF

d_gene: -
v_gene: TRBV2
abundance: many
j_gene: TRBJ1-1
CDR3nt: TGTGCCAGCAGTGAAGCGGGCGGGAACACTGAAGCTTTCTTT
CDR3aa: CASSEAGGNTEAFF

d_gene: -
v_gene: TRBV4-1
abundance: few
j_gene: TRBJ2-5
CDR3nt: TGCGCCAGCAGCCAAGATCTTTTGGCCTCCCAAGAGACCCAGTACTTC
CDR3aa: CASSQDLLASQETQYF

d_gene: -
v_gene: TRBV20-1
abundance: many
j_gene: TRBJ2-5
CDR3nt: TGCAGTGCTAGTCAGGGGCGTGGGGAGACCCAGTACTTC
CDR3aa: CSASQGRGETQYF

d_gene: TRBD1
v_gene: TRBV3-1
abundance: many
j_gene: TRBJ2-1
CDR3nt: TGTGCCAGCAGCCAACAGGGGGAATCCTACAATGAGCAGTTCTTC
CDR3aa: CASSQQGESYNEQFF

d_gene: TRBD2
v_gene: TRBV5-1
abundance: -
j_gene: TRBJ2-2
CDR3nt: TGCGCCAGCAGCTTGTCCGGGACTAGCGGGGGGCCGGCGAGCACCGGGGAGCTGTTTTTT
CDR3aa: CASSLSGTSGGPASTGELFF

d_gene: -
v_gene: TRBV19
abundance: -
j_gene: TRBJ2-5
CDR3nt: TGTGCCAGCGAAGGGCTCTACAACAAAGAGACCCAGTACTTC
CDR3aa: CASEGLYNKETQYF

d_gene: -
v_gene: TRBV19
abundance: -
j_gene: TRBJ2-3
CDR3nt: TGTGCCAGTAGTCTATCAACTTCAGATACGCAGTATTTT
CDR3aa: CASSLSTSDTQYF

d_gene: -
v_gene: TRBV19
abundance: few
j_gene: TRBJ1-3
CDR3nt: TGTGCCAGTAGTATCGGTCAGGAAGGCCCTGGAAACACCATATATTTT
CDR3aa: CASSIGQEGPGNTIYF

d_gene: -
v_gene: TRBV6-2/TRBV6-3
abundance: few
j_gene: TRBJ1-2
CDR3nt: TGTGCCAGCAGTTACGCACAGGACTCAGCGCTTTATGGCTACACCTTC
CDR3aa: CASSYAQDSALYGYTF

d_gene: TRBD2
v_gene: TRBV7-8
abundance: many
j_gene: TRBJ2-3
CDR3nt: TGTGCCAGCAGCTATAATCCCGGGACTAGCTTCACCCCAGATACGCAGTATTTT
CDR3aa: CASSYNPGTSFTPDTQYF

d_gene: -
v_gene: TRBV5-1
abundance: many
j_gene: TRBJ1-2
CDR3nt: TGCGCCAGCAGCTTGGAGGGGAAGGACTATGGCTACACCTTC
CDR3aa: CASSLEGKDYGYTF

d_gene: -
v_gene: TRBV3-1
abundance: many
j_gene: TRBJ1-6
CDR3nt: TGTGCCAGCAGCCAAGACGGGACGGTCCCGAATTCACCCCTCCACTTT
CDR3aa: CASSQDGTVPNSPLHF

d_gene: TRBD1
v_gene: TRBV5-1
abundance: few
j_gene: TRBJ1-6
CDR3nt: TGCGCCAGCAGCTTGGATGGGACAGGGGCTAATTCACCCCTCCACTTT
CDR3aa: CASSLDGTGANSPLHF